Detailed here is one T cell receptor (beta chain). V dropped 1 base and J dropped 5; count of bases not matched to a gene: 7. Germline CDR1 SGHRS, CDR2 YFSETQ. This CDR3 is 16 amino acids long. In the original workflow: Quantification of nucleated cells was approximated via reference gene primer amplification. This table comes from immunoSEQ multiplex PCR, and its TCRdb copy is limited to in-frame clones, with some not included. That table supplies the V and J calls and clone size; D and trimming were determined from the DNA. The data show about 120,000 clones, 90% seen once. This record comes from a study of blood T cell repertoires in COVID-19.

The rearrangement links TRBV5-1 to TRBJ2-1, with TRBD1 matching over 9 bases. Sequenced input: peripheral blood. The receptor was isolated from a woman in her sixties with COVID-19, enrolled during active disease. The CDR3 protein is CASSLFRDRADNEQFF. CDR3 coding DNA: TGCGCCAGCAGCTTGTTCCGGGACAGGGCTGACAATGAGCAGTTCTTC.